The 18 T cell receptor beta chains below come from one sample, sequenced in a study of T cell responses to AZD1222 COVID-19 vaccine. The table came from immunoSEQ multiplex PCR; TCRdb's copy has only in-frame clones and leaves some out. Among fewer than 200,000 clones listed, 75% to 90% were seen once. Sequencing used peripheral blood, obtained on day 0 of AZD1222 vaccination. Every receptor here comes from an adult in good health.

This sequence joins TRBV3-1 (or the pseudogene TRBV3-2) and TRBJ2-1, with TRBD2 matching 11 bases. CDR3 length equals 15 residues. The V and J ends lost 1 base and 6 bases, in that order; junction bases with no gene match: 2. Germline-derived CDR1 and CDR2 are LGHDT and YNNKEL (reference sequence). CDR3 nucleotide sequence: TGTGCCAGCAGCCAAGGTCTAGCGGGGGGCAATGAGCAGTTCTTC. Translation gives CASSQGLAGGNEQFF.

This chain links TRBV5-1 with TRBJ1-2; 7 bases map to TRBD1. The CDR3 is 13 residues long. Germline CDR1 SGHRS, CDR2 YFSETQ. After removal of 3 bases from V and 3 bases from J, the junction contained 2 bases not matched to a gene. CDR3 in amino acids: CASSYGQDYGYTF. The DNA of the CDR3 is TGCGCCAGCAGCTACGGACAGGACTATGGCTACACCTTC.

This clone has only a few counts. J is TRBJ2-7 and V is TRBV7-9; no clear D. V dropped 3 bases and J dropped 1 base, with 10 bases sitting between them. The CDR3 covers 14 residues. The V gene's germline CDR1 is SEHNR and CDR2 FQNEAQ (reference sequence). DNA for the CDR3: TGTGCCAGCAGCTTTAATCAGCTTTCCTACGAGCAGTACTTC. Amino acids: CASSFNQLSYEQYF.

This clone was counted a few times. This sequence joins TRBV19 and TRBJ2-2; D perhaps matches TRBD1 (5 bases). V was trimmed by 5 bases and J by 6 bases, leaving 16 bases between them. This CDR3 is 15 amino acids long. CDR1 LNHDA and CDR2 SQIVND come from the germline V gene (reference sequence). CDR3 sequence (DNA): TGTGCCAGTAGTCTAACAGGAGTTGGCGCCGGGGAGCTGTTTTTT. This sequence encodes CASSLTGVGAGELFF.

V is TRBV30 and J is TRBJ1-5; 9 nucleotides match TRBD1. V shed 5 bases and J 4 bases; nucleotides not matched to a gene: 3. Germline V gene sequence: CDR1 GTSNPN, CDR2 SVGIG (reference sequence). This CDR3 region has 13 residues. The CDR3 reads CAWEQGANQPQHF. The CDR3 DNA reads TGTGCCTGGGAACAGGGGGCAAATCAGCCCCAGCATTTT.

This sequence joins TRBV7-9 and TRBJ1-4; D is perhaps TRBD1 (6 bases). V lost 5 bases, J lost 3 bases, and 10 bases lay in between. The CDR3 is 14 amino acids. Germline-derived CDR1 and CDR2 are SEHNR and FQNEAQ (reference sequence). CDR3 region: CASSPGQPNEKLFF. As DNA, the CDR3 is TGTGCCAGCAGCCCCGGACAGCCTAATGAAAAACTGTTTTTT.

V usage is TRBV5-1 and J usage is TRBJ1-2; 7 positions match TRBD1. This CDR3 has 16 residues. The trim removed 4 bases at V and 3 bases at J, leaving 12 bases unmatched. Looked up from germline, CDR1 is SGHRS and CDR2 is YFSETQ. The CDR3: CASSPGQARSDYGYTF. The CDR3 bases are TGCGCCAGCAGCCCCGGACAGGCTAGGAGCGACTATGGCTACACCTTC.

The rearrangement links TRBV3-1 (or the pseudogene TRBV3-2) to TRBJ1-2; the D is unclear. V lost 1 base, J lost 4 bases, and 10 bases lay in between. There are 14 residues in the CDR3. Germline V gene data show CDR1 as LGHDT and CDR2 as YNNKEL (reference sequence). The CDR3, as DNA: TGTGCCAGCAGCCAAGCCCGGGCCGGCTATGGCTACACCTTC. It is translated as CASSQARAGYGYTF.

V gene TRBV30 combines with J gene TRBJ2-4; 8 bases line up with TRBD1. Per germline, CDR1 GTSNPN and CDR2 SVGIG (reference sequence). J lost 8 bases, V lost 2 bases, and 11 bases had no gene match. The CDR3 length is 15 residues. CDR3 protein: CAWSTTGAPADIQYF. CDR3 coding DNA: TGTGCCTGGAGTACGACAGGGGCCCCCGCGGACATTCAGTACTTC.

In this sample, this clone turned up a few times. The chain is built from TRBV27 and TRBJ1-1; D is unclear. V lost 2 bases and J lost 1, with 8 bases in between. This CDR3 spans 14 amino acids. Germline-derived CDR1 and CDR2 are MNHEY and SMNVEV (reference sequence). The CDR3 region is CASSLQVGNTEAFF. The CDR3 nucleotides are TGTGCCAGCAGTTTACAAGTGGGGAACACTGAAGCTTTCTTT.

This chain joins TRBV11-2 and TRBJ1-6; a weak D match, TRBD1 (6 bases). CDR3 length: 14 amino acids. Trimming pared 3 bases from V and 7 bases from J, leaving 10 bases between. Germline assignment: CDR1 SGHAT and CDR2 FQNNGV. The CDR3 DNA is TGTGCCAGCAGCTTCGCACAGGGAAATTCACCCCTCCACTTT. Protein product: CASSFAQGNSPLHF.

The gene calls are TRBV19 and TRBJ1-2; 8 bases match TRBD1. V gave up 8 bases and J gave up 8 bases; unmatched junction bases: 10. This CDR3 is built from 13 residues. CDR1 is LNHDA, CDR2 SQIVND, per germline (reference sequence). In nucleotides, the CDR3 is TGTGCCAGTTACCCGACAGGGGACAGCGGCTACACCTTC. Translating it yields CASYPTGDSGYTF.

The count of this clone is one. This chain connects TRBV12-3 or TRBV12-4 to TRBJ1-1; 7 nucleotides agree with TRBD1. This CDR3 contains 13 residues. J lost 0 bases, V lost 8 bases, and 3 bases had no gene match. CDR3: CASAGQMNTEAFF. As DNA, the CDR3 is TGTGCCAGCGCGGGACAGATGAACACTGAAGCTTTCTTT.

CDR3: CASTSTDRKNYGYTF. The DNA of the CDR3 is TGTGCCAGTACTTCGACTGACAGGAAGAACTATGGCTACACCTTC. The chain uses TRBV19 and TRBJ1-2; a possible D gene is TRBD1 (6 bases). Germline CDR1 and CDR2: LNHDA and SQIVND (reference sequence). The CDR3 covers 15 residues. Deletions cut 7 bases from V and 2 bases from J, with 17 bases between.

V usage is TRBV19 and J usage is TRBJ2-7; the match to TRBD2 covers 14 bases. This CDR3 is built from 14 residues. Germline loops: CDR1 LNHDA, CDR2 SQIVND (reference sequence). Trimming removed 6 bases from V and 6 bases from J; junction bases left unmatched: 4. The CDR3, as DNA: TGTGCCAGTAGCCGACTAGCGGGGGGGCCCGAGCAGTACTTC. This translates into CASSRLAGGPEQYF.

V usage is TRBV30 and J usage is TRBJ1-1; TRBD1 aligns across 7 bases. The CDR3 totals 13 residues. Germline CDR1 is GTSNPN and CDR2 is SVGIG (reference sequence). The V gene end was trimmed by 5 bases and the J gene end by 4 bases; junction bases not matched to a gene: 7. The CDR3 loop is CAWDPAGGTEAFF. Here the CDR3 DNA reads TGTGCCTGGGACCCGGCAGGGGGCACTGAAGCTTTCTTT.

This clone appeared a single time. V is TRBV7-6 and J is TRBJ1-5; TRBD1 aligns across 9 bases. CDR1 SGHVS and CDR2 FNYEAQ come from the germline V gene. The CDR3 is 17 residues long. The V gene end was trimmed by 1 base and the J gene end by 5 bases; junction bases not matched to a gene: 9. CDR3 amino acids: CASSLDPAGTGYQPQHF. The CDR3, as DNA: TGTGCCAGCAGCTTAGATCCCGCCGGGACAGGGTATCAGCCCCAGCATTTT.

Ten or more counts support this clone. This chain connects TRBV30 to TRBJ2-7; TRBD1 matches at 11 bases. Germline CDR1 and CDR2: GTSNPN and SVGIG (reference sequence). This CDR3 has 16 residues. J gave up 2 bases and V 1 base, and 7 bases lay outside the gene matches. CDR3 DNA: TGTGCCTGGAGTGGTCCGGGACAGGGGGTCCCCTACGAGCAGTACTTC. As protein: CAWSGPGQGVPYEQYF.